A single sample is the source of the 30 T cell receptor beta chains below, sequenced in a study of blood T cell repertoires in COVID-19. Clones were sequenced by immunoSEQ multiplex PCR, and TCRdb holds only the in-frame ones, with some missing. The sample yields just under 250,000 clones, around 88% seen once. The sample consisted of peripheral blood. The receptors come from a woman aged 25 to 45 who had recovered from COVID-19.

The genes are TRBV2 and TRBJ2-7; D gene ambiguous. The germline V gene encodes CDR1 SNHLY and CDR2 FYNNEI. Trimming took off 7 bases at V and 0 bases at J, with 10 bases between the two ends. The CDR3 covers 13 residues. CDR3 loop: CASTDTYSYEQYF. The CDR3 coding sequence is TGTGCCAGCACTGACACTTACTCCTACGAGCAGTACTTC.

The chain links TRBV5-1 to TRBJ1-6; the D gene is possibly TRBD1 (5 bases). Between the trimmed V and J ends, which lost 4 bases and 3 bases, there was a span of 17 bases. Germline CDR1 is SGHRS and CDR2 is YFSETQ. The CDR3 runs to 17 residues. The CDR3 loop is CASSGGGGRGYNSPLHF. The CDR3 DNA is TGCGCCAGCAGCGGTGGTGGAGGGAGGGGCTATAATTCACCCCTCCACTTT. The full variable domain, completed using reference TRBV5-1 and TRBJ1-6, is KAGVTQTPRYLIKTRGQQVTLSCSPISGHRSVSWYQQTPGQGLQFLFEYFSETQRNKGNFPGRFSGRQFSNSRSEMNVSTLELGDSALYLCASSGGGGRGYNSPLHFGNGTRLTVT.

The chain is built from TRBV7-3 and TRBJ2-7; maybe TRBD2 (7 bases). The CDR3 is 15 residues long. Trimming left V 1 base short and J 5 bases short, with 15 bases between. In germline, CDR1 is SGHTA, CDR2 FQGTGA. DNA of the CDR3: TGTGCCAGCAGCTTAAGGGGGGGCGACCCCAACGAGCAGTACTTC. Translated, it gives CASSLRGGDPNEQYF.

The chain is built from TRBV5-4 and TRBJ1-2, with D tentatively TRBD1 (5 bases). Trimming removed 0 bases from V and 8 bases from J, with 11 bases in between. The CDR3 loop spans 13 amino acids. CDR1 and CDR2 from the germline V gene are SGHNT and YYREEE (reference sequence). CDR3 sequence (DNA): TGTGCCAGCAGCTTGGCCAGGGTAGAAGGCTACACCTTC. Translating gives CASSLARVEGYTF. The full variable domain, with the rest looked up from reference TRBV5-4 and TRBJ1-2, is ETGVTQSPTHLIKTRGQQVTLRCSSQSGHNTVSWYQQALGQGPQFIFQYYREEENGRGNFPPRFSGLQFPNYSSELNVNALELDDSALYLCASSLARVEGYTFGSGTRLTVV.

V usage is TRBV11-2 and J usage is TRBJ2-1, with 11 bases identical to TRBD2. CDR1 and CDR2 from the germline V gene are SGHAT and FQNNGV. J lost 3 bases, V lost 0 bases, and 7 bases had no gene match. The CDR3 spans 18 residues. The chain's CDR3 is CASSLEGLADDYYNEQFF. The CDR3 DNA follows: TGTGCCAGCAGCTTAGAGGGACTAGCGGACGATTACTACAATGAGCAGTTCTTC.

The chain combines TRBV14 with TRBJ2-5; TRBD1 might be the D (6 bases). V was shortened by 1 base and J by 3 bases, with 18 bases between the two germline ends. CDR1 and CDR2 (germline): SGHDN, FVKESK. This CDR3 is 17 amino acids long. CDR3 loop: CASSQVRTGPPKETQYF. The CDR3 DNA follows: TGTGCCAGCAGCCAAGTGAGAACAGGGCCTCCTAAAGAGACCCAGTACTTC.

The chain joins TRBV2 to TRBJ1-2, with D hard to call. The CDR3 has 13 residues. V gave up 6 bases and J gave up 5 bases, with 13 bases separating them. Germline CDR1 and CDR2: SNHLY and FYNNEI. The CDR3 sequence is CASSPTTMYGYTF. The CDR3 DNA is TGTGCCAGCAGCCCAACAACCATGTATGGCTACACCTTC.

The gene calls are TRBV29-1 and TRBJ2-3; D not resolved. The V and J ends lost 1 base and 5 bases respectively, with 4 bases between them. Germline V gene sequence: CDR1 SQVTM, CDR2 ANQGSEA. The CDR3 is made up of 11 amino acids. The CDR3 DNA reads as TGCAGCGTTGAAGTCGGAGATACGCAGTATTTT. Protein product: CSVEVGDTQYF.

The V call is TRBV13, the J call TRBJ1-2; D is unclear. V was pared by 5 bases and J by 0 bases, with 10 bases between. CDR1 and CDR2 (germline): PRHDT, FYEKMQ (reference sequence). The CDR3 extends over 14 amino acids. The CDR3 sequence is CASSVPGSNYGYTF. DNA for the CDR3: TGTGCCAGCAGCGTACCGGGATCTAACTATGGCTACACCTTC.

The chain links TRBV21-1 to TRBJ2-3; the table assigns TRBD1, which was not confirmed against the DNA. TRBV21-1 is tagged as a pseudogene. The CDR3 is made up of 17 amino acids. The DNA for the CDR3 is TGTGCCAGCAGCAGAAGGGGGCTTTTAGTTAGCACAGATACGCAGTATTTT. Translation gives CASSRRGLLVSTDTQYF.

This clone was found a few times. The genes are TRBV5-4 and TRBJ2-2, with 16 bases identical to TRBD2. Losses at the gene ends were 4 bases for V and 6 bases for J; bases not matched to a gene: 15. The CDR3 loop spans 20 amino acids. Germline values: CDR1 SGHNT, CDR2 YYREEE (reference sequence). The CDR3 DNA follows: TGTGCCAGCAGCCCAGCGCTGCCGGGACTAGCGGGGGGGCAAGCCGGGGAGCTGTTTTTT. This encodes CASSPALPGLAGGQAGELFF.

CDR3 sequence (DNA): TGCGCCAGCAGCTTAGGACTAGCGGGCTCCTACAATGAGCAGTTCTTC. It yields the protein CASSLGLAGSYNEQFF. V and J are TRBV5-1 and TRBJ2-1; the match to TRBD2 covers 11 bases. The V segment lost 2 bases and the J segment 0 bases; nucleotides outside the gene matches: 1. Per the germline V gene, CDR1 is SGHRS and CDR2 is YFSETQ. There are 16 residues in the CDR3.

This chain joins TRBV11-2 and TRBJ1-4; TRBD1 matches 11 bases. V lost 0 bases to trimming and J lost 0 bases; unmatched junction nucleotides: 0. The CDR3 has 17 residues. Germline V gene data show CDR1 as SGHAT and CDR2 as FQNNGV. The CDR3 here is CASSLEGQGATNEKLFF. The DNA for the CDR3 is TGTGCCAGCAGCTTAGAGGGACAGGGGGCAACTAATGAAAAACTGTTTTTT.

This clone has only a few counts. The chain joins TRBV9 to TRBJ2-2, with 14 bases lining up with TRBD2. Germline-derived CDR1 and CDR2 are SGDLS and YYNGEE. CDR3 length: 19 amino acids. V was pared by 3 bases and J by 7 bases, with 14 bases of the junction left unmatched. The CDR3 sequence: CASSGTVQTSGGAGGELFF. DNA of the CDR3: TGTGCCAGCAGCGGAACTGTGCAGACTAGCGGGGGGGCTGGCGGGGAGCTGTTTTTT.

The chain combines TRBV14 with TRBJ2-3; no definite D call. V lost 1 base, J lost 6 bases, and 8 bases lay in between. The CDR3 is 13 amino acids. From germline, CDR1 is SGHDN and CDR2 FVKESK. The CDR3 sequence is CASSQATFDTQYF. The DNA for the CDR3 is TGTGCCAGCAGCCAAGCGACATTTGATACGCAGTATTTT.

Comments on this clone: Other nucleotide sequences from this sample produce the same CDR3. The chain has TRBV18 and TRBJ1-1; tentatively, D is TRBD1 (5 bases). Germline CDR1 KGHSH, CDR2 LQKENI. The V end lost 3 bases, the J end lost 1 base, and 9 bases lay between the germline ends. The CDR3 is 14 residues long. The CDR3 spells CASSPGQGNTEAFF. The CDR3 DNA follows: TGTGCCAGCTCACCGGGGCAGGGGAACACTGAAGCTTTCTTT.

The rearrangement uses TRBV12-3 or TRBV12-4 and TRBJ2-5, with D hard to call. V lost 3 bases and J 1 base, leaving 6 bases between the germline ends. This CDR3 is 13 amino acids long. DNA for the CDR3: TGTGCCAGCAGTTTTAACTCCCAAGAGACCCAGTACTTC. Protein: CASSFNSQETQYF.

The rearrangement uses TRBV3-1 (or the pseudogene TRBV3-2) and TRBJ2-5, with D possibly being TRBD2 (5 bases). Trimming took 4 bases from V and 1 from J, leaving 7 bases between them. CDR3 length equals 13 residues. Germline V gene lookup returns CDR1 LGHDT and CDR2 YNNKEL (reference sequence). The DNA for the CDR3 is TGTGCCAGCAGCCTAGCGCTCCAAGAGACCCAGTACTTC. It is translated as CASSLALQETQYF.

V gene TRBV4-1 combines with J gene TRBJ1-5, with D possibly matching TRBD1 (5 bases). This CDR3 comprises 15 residues. Trimming cost V 0 bases and J 3 bases, with 9 bases left between them. Looked up from germline, CDR1 is MGHRA and CDR2 is YSYEKL. The CDR3, as DNA: TGCGCCAGCAGCCAAGATCTCAGGGCCAATCAGCCCCAGCATTTT. This translates into CASSQDLRANQPQHF.

The chain joins TRBV19 to TRBJ1-5; D is uncertain. CDR1 is LNHDA, CDR2 SQIVND, per germline (reference sequence). Trimming shortened V by 7 bases and J by 0 bases, and 13 bases separated the two germline ends. The CDR3 is 15 amino acids. This chain's CDR3 is CASNSLQLSNQPQHF. The DNA for the CDR3 is TGTGCCAGTAATTCCCTACAGCTTAGCAATCAGCCCCAGCATTTT.

The V and J genes are TRBV6-6 and TRBJ2-2; D gene unclear. Germline CDR1 MNHNY, CDR2 SVGAGI (reference sequence). The CDR3 has 12 amino acids. With 6 bases removed from V and 7 bases from J, the gap between germline ends came to 9 bases. CDR3 coding DNA: TGTGCCAGCAGCCCCCTGAGCGGGGAGCTGTTTTTT. Translating gives CASSPLSGELFF.

The chain has TRBV7-6 and TRBJ2-7, with 9 bases aligning to TRBD2. There are 15 residues in the CDR3. Germline assignment: CDR1 SGHVS and CDR2 FNYEAQ. V lost 5 bases to trimming and J lost 5 bases; unmatched junction nucleotides: 10. The DNA for the CDR3 is TGTGCCAGCAGCCACAGTCCTAGCGGGGACCACGAGCAGTACTTC. This sequence encodes CASSHSPSGDHEQYF. The whole variable domain, remainder taken from reference TRBV7-6 and TRBJ2-7, is GAGVSQSPRYKVTKRGQDVALRCDPISGHVSLYWYRQALGQGPEFLTYFNYEAQQDKSGLPNDRFSAERPEGSISTLTIQRTEQRDSAMYRCASSHSPSGDHEQYFGPGTRLTVT.

The CDR3 protein is CASSFTSSYEQYF. DNA of the CDR3: TGCGCCAGCAGTTTCACTAGCTCCTACGAGCAGTACTTC. The chain carries TRBV4-1 and TRBJ2-7; TRBD2 is a possible D gene (5 bases). In germline, CDR1 is MGHRA, CDR2 YSYEKL. This CDR3 has 13 residues. V gave up 6 bases and J gave up 0 bases, with 9 bases separating them.

The chain couples TRBV6-2 or TRBV6-3 to TRBJ2-3; tentative D call: TRBD1 (7 bases). Trimming pared 5 bases from V and 4 bases from J, leaving 19 bases between. Germline V gene lookup returns CDR1 MNHEY and CDR2 SVGEGT. The CDR3 covers 16 residues. This CDR3 reads CASSMRGRVAADTQYF. Here the CDR3 DNA reads TGTGCCAGCAGTATGAGGGGGCGGGTAGCGGCAGATACGCAGTATTTT.

The genes are TRBV19 and TRBJ2-1; a weak D match, TRBD1 (5 bases). Germline V gene data show CDR1 as LNHDA and CDR2 as SQIVND (reference sequence). The V gene lost 6 bases and the J gene lost 6 bases, with 12 bases spanning the gap. This CDR3 comprises 13 residues. CDR3 nucleotides: TGTGCCAGTAGGGTCCAGGGAATCAATGAGCAGTTCTTC. Amino acids: CASRVQGINEQFF. The whole variable domain, remainder taken from reference TRBV19 and TRBJ2-1, is DGGITQSPKYLFRKEGQNVTLSCEQNLNHDAMYWYRQDPGQGLRLIYYSQIVNDFQKGDIAEGYSVSREKKESFPLTVTSAQKNPTAFYLCASRVQGINEQFFGPGTRLTVL.

This clone was counted once. J is TRBJ2-1 and V is TRBV6-4; TRBD1 matches at 7 bases. CDR3 length: 14 amino acids. Germline loops: CDR1 MRHNA, CDR2 SNTAGT. Trimming removed 3 bases from V and 7 bases from J; junction bases left unmatched: 6. The CDR3: CASSEGGQSNEQFF. The CDR3 DNA is TGTGCCAGCAGTGAAGGGGGACAGTCGAATGAGCAGTTCTTC.

This clone was seen a handful of times. The rearrangement joins TRBV6-5 to TRBJ1-2; no firm D call. The CDR3 length is 14 residues. CDR1 is MNHEY, CDR2 SVGAGI, per germline. Deletions cut 2 bases from V and 8 bases from J, with 15 bases between. CDR3 sequence (DNA): TGTGCCAGCAGTTACGGTGGGCAGAGGGAAGGCTACACCTTC. Protein product: CASSYGGQREGYTF.

The count of this clone is one. The V call is TRBV7-6, the J call TRBJ1-2, with D possibly TRBD1 on 6 matching bases. CDR1 and CDR2 from the germline V gene are SGHVS and FNYEAQ. Trimming took 5 bases from V and 7 from J, leaving 20 bases between them. The CDR3 has 15 amino acids. For the CDR3, the DNA is TGTGCCAGCAGCCCTCGGGGGGCGGGGTGGGGTGGCTACACCTTC. This translates into CASSPRGAGWGGYTF.

The rearrangement links TRBV7-2 to TRBJ1-1; D is perhaps TRBD1 (6 bases). The V gene's germline CDR1 is SGHTA and CDR2 FQGNSA. The CDR3 is 15 amino acids. V dropped 2 bases and J dropped 5 bases, with 15 bases sitting between them. CDR3: CASSLRQGWGTEAFF. The CDR3 DNA reads TGTGCCAGCAGCTTACGTCAGGGGTGGGGGACTGAAGCTTTCTTT.

The rearrangement links TRBV24-1 to TRBJ2-2; TRBD2 matches 7 bases. The J segment lost 0 bases and the V segment lost 5 bases, leaving 8 bases of the junction unmatched. This CDR3 contains 17 residues. The germline CDR1 and CDR2 sequences are KGHDR and SFDVKD. The CDR3 nucleotides are TGTGCCACCAGTGGTCGGGCTAGCGGCGCGAACACCGGGGAGCTGTTTTTT. It translates to CATSGRASGANTGELFF.